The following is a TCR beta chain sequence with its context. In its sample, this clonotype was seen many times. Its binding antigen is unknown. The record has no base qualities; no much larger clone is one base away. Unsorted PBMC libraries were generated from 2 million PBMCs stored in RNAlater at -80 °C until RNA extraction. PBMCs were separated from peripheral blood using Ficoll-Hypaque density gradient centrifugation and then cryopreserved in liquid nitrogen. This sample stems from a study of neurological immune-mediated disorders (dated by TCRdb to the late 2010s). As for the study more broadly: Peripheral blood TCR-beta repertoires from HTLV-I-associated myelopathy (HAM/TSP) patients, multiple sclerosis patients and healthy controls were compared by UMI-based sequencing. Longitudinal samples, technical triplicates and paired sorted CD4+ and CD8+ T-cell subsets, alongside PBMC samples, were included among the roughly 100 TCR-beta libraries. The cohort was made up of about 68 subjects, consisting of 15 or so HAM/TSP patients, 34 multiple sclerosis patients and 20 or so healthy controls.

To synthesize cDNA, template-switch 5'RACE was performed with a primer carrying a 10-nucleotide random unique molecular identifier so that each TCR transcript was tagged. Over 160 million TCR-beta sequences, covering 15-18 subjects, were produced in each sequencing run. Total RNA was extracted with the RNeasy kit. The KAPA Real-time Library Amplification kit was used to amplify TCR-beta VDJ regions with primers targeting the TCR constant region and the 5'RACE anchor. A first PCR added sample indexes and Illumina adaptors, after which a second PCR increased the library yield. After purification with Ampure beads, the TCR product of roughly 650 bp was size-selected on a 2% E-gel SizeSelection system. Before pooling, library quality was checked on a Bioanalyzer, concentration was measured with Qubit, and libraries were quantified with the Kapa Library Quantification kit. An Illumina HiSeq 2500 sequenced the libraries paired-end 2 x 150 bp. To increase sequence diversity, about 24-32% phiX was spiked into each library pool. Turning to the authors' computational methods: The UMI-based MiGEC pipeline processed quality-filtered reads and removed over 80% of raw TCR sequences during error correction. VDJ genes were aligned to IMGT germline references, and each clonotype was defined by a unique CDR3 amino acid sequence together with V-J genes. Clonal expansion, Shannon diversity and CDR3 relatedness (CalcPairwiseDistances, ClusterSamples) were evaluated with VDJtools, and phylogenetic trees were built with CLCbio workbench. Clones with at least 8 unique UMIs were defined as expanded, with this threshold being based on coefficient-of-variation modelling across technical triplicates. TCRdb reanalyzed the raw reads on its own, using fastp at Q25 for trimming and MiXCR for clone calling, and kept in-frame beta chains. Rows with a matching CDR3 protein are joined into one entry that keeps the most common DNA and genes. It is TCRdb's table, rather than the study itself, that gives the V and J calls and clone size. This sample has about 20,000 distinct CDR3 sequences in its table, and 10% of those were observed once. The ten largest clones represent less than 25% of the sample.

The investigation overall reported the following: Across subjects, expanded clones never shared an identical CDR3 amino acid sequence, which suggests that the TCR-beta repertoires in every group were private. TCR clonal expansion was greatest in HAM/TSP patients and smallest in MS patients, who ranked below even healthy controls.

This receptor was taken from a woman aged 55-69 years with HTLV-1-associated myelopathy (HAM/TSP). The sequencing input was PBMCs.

The CDR3 region: CSARGQGSTTEAFF. The DNA reads TGCAGTGCTAGAGGACAGGGGTCGACGACTGAAGCTTTCTTT. This chain joins TRBV20-1 to TRBJ1-1; the central 8 bases match TRBD1. Here V drops 1 base and J drops 5 bases, and the junction holds 6 bases not matched to any gene. Sequences DFQATT (CDR1) and SNEGSKA (CDR2) are obtained from the germline V gene (reference sequence). The CDR3 contains 14 residues, cysteine and phenylalanine counted. The DNA shown is the 42-base CDR3, in frame from base 1.